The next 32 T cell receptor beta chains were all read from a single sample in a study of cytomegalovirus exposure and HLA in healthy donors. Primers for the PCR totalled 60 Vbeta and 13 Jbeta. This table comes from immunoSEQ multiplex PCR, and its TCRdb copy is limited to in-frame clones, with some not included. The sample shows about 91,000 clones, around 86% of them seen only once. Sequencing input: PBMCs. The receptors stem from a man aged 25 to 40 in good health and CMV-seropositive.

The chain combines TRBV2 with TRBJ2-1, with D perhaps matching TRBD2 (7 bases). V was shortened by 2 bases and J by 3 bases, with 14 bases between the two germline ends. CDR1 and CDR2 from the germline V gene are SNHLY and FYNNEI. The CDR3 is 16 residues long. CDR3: CASSEFWGGDYNEQFF. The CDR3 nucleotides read TGTGCCAGCAGTGAATTTTGGGGGGGCGACTACAATGAGCAGTTCTTC.

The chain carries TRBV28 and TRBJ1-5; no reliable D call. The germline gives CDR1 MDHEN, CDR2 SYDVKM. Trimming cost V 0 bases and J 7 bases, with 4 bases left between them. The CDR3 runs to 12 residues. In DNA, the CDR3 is TGTGCCAGCAGTTTATGGGGCCAGCCCCAGCATTTT. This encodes CASSLWGQPQHF.

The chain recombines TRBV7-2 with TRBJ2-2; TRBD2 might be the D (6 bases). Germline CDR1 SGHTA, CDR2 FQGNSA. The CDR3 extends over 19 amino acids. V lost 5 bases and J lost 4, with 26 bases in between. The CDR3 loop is CASSQTGTGTAKGTGELFF. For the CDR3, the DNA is TGTGCCAGCAGCCAAACCGGGACTGGAACCGCTAAAGGCACCGGGGAGCTGTTTTTT.

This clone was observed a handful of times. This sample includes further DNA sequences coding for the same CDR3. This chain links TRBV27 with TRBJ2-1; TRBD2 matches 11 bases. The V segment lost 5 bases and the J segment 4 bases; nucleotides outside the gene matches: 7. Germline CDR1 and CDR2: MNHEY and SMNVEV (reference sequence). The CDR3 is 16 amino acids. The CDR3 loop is CASSLTGLAEYNEQFF. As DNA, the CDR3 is TGTGCCAGCAGTCTAACGGGACTAGCGGAGTACAATGAGCAGTTCTTC.

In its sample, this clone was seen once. DNA of the CDR3: TGTGCCAGCAGCTCGGTAGCGGGGCCCACAGATACGCAGTATTTT. Translated, it gives CASSSVAGPTDTQYF. The chain couples TRBV7-2 to TRBJ2-3; 8 bases agree with TRBD2. Germline CDR1 reads SGHTA; CDR2 reads FQGNSA. With V trimmed by 4 bases and J by 2 bases, 5 bases remained unmatched. There are 15 residues in the CDR3.

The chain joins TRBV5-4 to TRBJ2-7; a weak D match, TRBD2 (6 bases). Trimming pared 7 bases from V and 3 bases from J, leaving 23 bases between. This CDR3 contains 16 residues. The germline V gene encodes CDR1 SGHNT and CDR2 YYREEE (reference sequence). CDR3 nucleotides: TGTGCCAGCCAGCCCGGGGCCACTAGCCCGGACTACGAGCAGTACTTC. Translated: CASQPGATSPDYEQYF.

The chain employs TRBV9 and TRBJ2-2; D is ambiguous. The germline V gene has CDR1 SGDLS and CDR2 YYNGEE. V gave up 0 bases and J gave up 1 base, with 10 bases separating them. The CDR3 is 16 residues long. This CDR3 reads CASSVGLAGNTGELFF. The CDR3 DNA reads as TGTGCCAGCAGCGTAGGGCTGGCTGGGAACACCGGGGAGCTGTTTTTT.

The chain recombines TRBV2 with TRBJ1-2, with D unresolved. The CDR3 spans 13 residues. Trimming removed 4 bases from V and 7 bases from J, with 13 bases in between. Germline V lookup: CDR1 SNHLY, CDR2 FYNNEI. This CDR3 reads CASSGRKAGGYTF. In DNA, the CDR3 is TGTGCCAGCAGTGGGCGAAAGGCGGGTGGCTACACCTTC.

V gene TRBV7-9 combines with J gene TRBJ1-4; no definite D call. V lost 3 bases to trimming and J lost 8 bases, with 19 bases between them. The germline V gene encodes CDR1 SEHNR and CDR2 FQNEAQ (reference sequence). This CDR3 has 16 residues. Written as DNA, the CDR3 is TGTGCCAGCAGCTTTAGACTTGTTGACGGGGAGGAAAAACTGTTTTTT. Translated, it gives CASSFRLVDGEEKLFF.

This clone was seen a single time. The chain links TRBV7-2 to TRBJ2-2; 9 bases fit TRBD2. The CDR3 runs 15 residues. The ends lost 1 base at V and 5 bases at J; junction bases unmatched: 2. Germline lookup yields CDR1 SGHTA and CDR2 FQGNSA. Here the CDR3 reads CASSLGLAGTGELFF. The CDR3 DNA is TGTGCCAGCAGCTTAGGGCTAGCGGGAACCGGGGAGCTGTTTTTT. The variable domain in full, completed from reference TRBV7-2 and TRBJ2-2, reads GAGVSQSPSNKVTEKGKDVELRCDPISGHTALYWYRQSLGQGLEFLIYFQGNSAPDKSGLPSDRFSAERTGGSVSTLTIQRTQQEDSAVYLCASSLGLAGTGELFFGEGSRLTVL.

The CDR3 region is CASSNAVEQYF. The CDR3 bases are TGTGCCAGCAGTAACGCGGTCGAGCAGTACTTC. The chain has TRBV27 and TRBJ2-7, with unresolved D. CDR1 and CDR2 from the germline V gene are MNHEY and SMNVEV (reference sequence). There are 11 residues in the CDR3. Trimming stripped 5 bases from V and 6 bases from J, with 8 bases between.

CDR3 DNA: TGTGCCAGCAGCTTCAGACTAGCGGGGAACAATGAGCAGTTCTTC. Translating it yields CASSFRLAGNNEQFF. This chain uses TRBV7-2 with TRBJ2-1; 11 bases are shared with TRBD2. Germline V CDR1 and CDR2: SGHTA, FQGNSA. V trimming: 3 bases; J trimming: 5 bases; junction bases outside the gene matches: 3. This CDR3 comprises 15 residues.

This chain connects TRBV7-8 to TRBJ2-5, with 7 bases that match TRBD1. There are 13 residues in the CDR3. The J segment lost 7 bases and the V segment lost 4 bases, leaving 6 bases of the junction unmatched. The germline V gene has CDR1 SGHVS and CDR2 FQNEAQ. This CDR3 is CASSSGTVGTQYF. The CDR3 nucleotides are TGTGCCAGCAGCTCGGGGACAGTTGGGACCCAGTACTTC.

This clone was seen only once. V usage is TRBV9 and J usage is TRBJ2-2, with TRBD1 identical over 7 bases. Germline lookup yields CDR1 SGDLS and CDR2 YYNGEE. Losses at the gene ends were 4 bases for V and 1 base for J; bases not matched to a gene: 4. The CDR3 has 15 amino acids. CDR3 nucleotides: TGTGCCAGCAGCAAGGGACAGTGGAACACCGGGGAGCTGTTTTTT. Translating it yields CASSKGQWNTGELFF.

The CDR3: CASSPYKGQRSVNTEAFF. The DNA for the CDR3 is TGTGCCAGCAGCCCGTACAAGGGGCAAAGATCGGTGAACACTGAAGCTTTCTTT. The chain recombines TRBV7-9 with TRBJ1-1; maybe TRBD1 (5 bases). The CDR3 is 18 residues long. Deletions cut 5 bases from V and 0 bases from J, with 22 bases between. The germline CDR1 and CDR2 sequences are SEHNR and FQNEAQ (reference sequence).

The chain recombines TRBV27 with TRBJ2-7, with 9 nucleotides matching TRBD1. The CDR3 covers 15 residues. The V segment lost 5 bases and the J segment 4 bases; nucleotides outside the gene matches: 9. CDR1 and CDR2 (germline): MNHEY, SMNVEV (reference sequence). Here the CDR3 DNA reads TGTGCCAGCAGTCCGACGGACAGGGGTTTGTACGAGCAGTACTTC. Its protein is CASSPTDRGLYEQYF.

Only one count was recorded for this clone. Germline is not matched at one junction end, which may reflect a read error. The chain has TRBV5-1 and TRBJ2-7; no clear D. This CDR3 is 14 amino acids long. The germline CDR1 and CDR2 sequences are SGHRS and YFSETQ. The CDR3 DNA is TGCGCCAGCAGCTTGAGAACTACCTCCGACGAGCAGTACTTC. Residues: CASSLRTTSDEQYF.

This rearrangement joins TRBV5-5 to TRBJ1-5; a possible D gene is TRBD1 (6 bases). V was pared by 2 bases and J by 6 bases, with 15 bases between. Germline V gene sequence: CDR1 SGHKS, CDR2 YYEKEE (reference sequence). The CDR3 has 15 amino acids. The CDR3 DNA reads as TGTGCCAGCAGCTTCGTGGGCACAGGGTCTCAGCCCCAGCATTTT. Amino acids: CASSFVGTGSQPQHF.

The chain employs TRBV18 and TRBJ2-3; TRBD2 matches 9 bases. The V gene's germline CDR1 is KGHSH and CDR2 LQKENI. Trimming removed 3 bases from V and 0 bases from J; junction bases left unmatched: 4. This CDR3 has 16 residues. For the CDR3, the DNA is TGTGCCAGCTCACCCGGGACTAGCCGAAGCACAGATACGCAGTATTTT. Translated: CASSPGTSRSTDTQYF.

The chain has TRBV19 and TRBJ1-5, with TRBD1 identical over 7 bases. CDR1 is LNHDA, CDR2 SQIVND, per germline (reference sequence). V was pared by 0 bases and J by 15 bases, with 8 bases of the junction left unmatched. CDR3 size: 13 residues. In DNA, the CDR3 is TGTGCCAGTAGTATAGATCTAAAGGGGGCTCGGCATTTT. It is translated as CASSIDLKGARHF.

The CDR3 region has the DNA TGTGCCACCAGCAGAGATCCTTCTGCGGGAGGGCAATCGGACGAGCAGTACTTC. It specifies CATSRDPSAGGQSDEQYF. The chain is built from TRBV15 and TRBJ2-7; 9 bases map to TRBD2. The CDR3 runs to 18 residues. V lost 0 bases, J lost 5 bases, and 14 bases stayed unmatched. The germline V gene has CDR1 LNHNV and CDR2 YYDKDF (reference sequence).

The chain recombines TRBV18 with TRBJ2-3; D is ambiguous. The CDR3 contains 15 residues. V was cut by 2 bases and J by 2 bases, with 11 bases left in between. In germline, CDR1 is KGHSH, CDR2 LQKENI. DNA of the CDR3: TGTGCCAGCTCACCAGTGGCAGGTTCCACAGATACGCAGTATTTT. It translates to CASSPVAGSTDTQYF. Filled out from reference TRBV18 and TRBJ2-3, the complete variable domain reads NAGVMQNPRHLVRRRGQEARLRCSPMKGHSHVYWYRQLPEEGLKFMVYLQKENIIDESGMPKERFSAEFPKEGPSILRIQQVVRGDSAAYFCASSPVAGSTDTQYFGPGTRLTVL.

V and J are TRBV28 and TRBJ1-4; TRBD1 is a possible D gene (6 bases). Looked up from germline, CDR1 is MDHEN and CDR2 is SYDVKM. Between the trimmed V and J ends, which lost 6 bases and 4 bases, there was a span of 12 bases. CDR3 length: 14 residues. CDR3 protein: CASSQGRSNEKLFF. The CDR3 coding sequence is TGTGCCAGCAGCCAGGGGCGGAGTAATGAAAAACTGTTTTTT.

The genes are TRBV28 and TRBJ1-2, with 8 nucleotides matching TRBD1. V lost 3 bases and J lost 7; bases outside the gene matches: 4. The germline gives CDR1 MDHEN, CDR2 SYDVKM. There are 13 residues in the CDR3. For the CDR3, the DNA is TGTGCCAGCAGTTTCCAGGGGGCCGGTGGCTACACCTTC. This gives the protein CASSFQGAGGYTF.

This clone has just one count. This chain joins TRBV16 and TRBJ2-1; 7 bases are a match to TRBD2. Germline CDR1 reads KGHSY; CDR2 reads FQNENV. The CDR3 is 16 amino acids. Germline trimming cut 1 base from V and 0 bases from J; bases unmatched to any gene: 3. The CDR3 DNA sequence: TGTGCCAGCAGCCAATGGGGGGGACCCTCCTACAATGAGCAGTTCTTC. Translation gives CASSQWGGPSYNEQFF.

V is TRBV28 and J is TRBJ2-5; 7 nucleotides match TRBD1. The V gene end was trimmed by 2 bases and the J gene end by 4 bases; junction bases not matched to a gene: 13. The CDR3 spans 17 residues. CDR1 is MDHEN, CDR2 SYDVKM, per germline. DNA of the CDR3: TGTGCCAGCAGTTTAAGGGACGGGACAGTACATAGAGAGACCCAGTACTTC. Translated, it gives CASSLRDGTVHRETQYF.

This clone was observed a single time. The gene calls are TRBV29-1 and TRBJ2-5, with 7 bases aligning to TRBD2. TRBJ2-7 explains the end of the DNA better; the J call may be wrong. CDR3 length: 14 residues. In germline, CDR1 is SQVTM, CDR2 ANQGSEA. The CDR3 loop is CSVVLREIFYEQYF. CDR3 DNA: TGCAGCGTTGTCTTGCGGGAGATTTTCTACGAGCAGTACTTC.

The CDR3 loop is CATRRQGSNQPQHF. In nucleotides, the CDR3 is TGTGCCACACGGAGACAGGGTAGCAATCAGCCCCAGCATTTT. The chain employs TRBV28 and TRBJ1-5; 7 positions agree with TRBD1. This CDR3 has 14 amino acids. The V segment lost 10 bases and the J segment 0 bases; nucleotides outside the gene matches: 6. Germline CDR1 MDHEN, CDR2 SYDVKM.

As DNA, the CDR3 is TGTGCCAGCAGCTCAGCGGGAGTGAGGCGCGACGAGCAGTACTTC. Its protein product is CASSSAGVRRDEQYF. V is TRBV9 and J is TRBJ2-7, with 8 bases matching TRBD2. Trimming at V came to 4 bases and at J to 5 bases, leaving 11 bases not matched to a gene. The CDR3 is made up of 15 amino acids. Germline lookup yields CDR1 SGDLS and CDR2 YYNGEE. Full variable domain (outside the CDR3, taken from reference TRBV9 and TRBJ2-7): DSGVTQTPKHLITATGQRVTLRCSPRSGDLSVYWYQQSLDQGLQFLIQYYNGEERAKGNILERFSAQQFPDLHSELNLSSLELGDSALYFCASSSAGVRRDEQYFGPGTRLTVT.

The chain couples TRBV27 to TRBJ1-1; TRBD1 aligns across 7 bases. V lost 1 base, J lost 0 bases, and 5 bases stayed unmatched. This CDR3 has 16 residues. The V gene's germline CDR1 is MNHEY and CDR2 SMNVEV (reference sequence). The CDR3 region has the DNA TGTGCCAGCAGTTTATGGGGACAGAACATGAACACTGAAGCTTTCTTT. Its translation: CASSLWGQNMNTEAFF.

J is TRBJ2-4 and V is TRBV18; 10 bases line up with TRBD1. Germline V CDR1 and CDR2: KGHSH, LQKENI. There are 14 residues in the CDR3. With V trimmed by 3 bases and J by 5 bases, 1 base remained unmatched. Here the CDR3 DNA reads TGTGCCAGCTCACCTGACAGGGGGCAAAACATTCAGTACTTC. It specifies CASSPDRGQNIQYF.

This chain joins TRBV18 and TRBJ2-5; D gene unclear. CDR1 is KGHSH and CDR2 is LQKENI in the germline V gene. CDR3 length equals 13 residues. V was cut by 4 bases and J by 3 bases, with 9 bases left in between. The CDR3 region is CASSLGPKETQYF. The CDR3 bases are TGTGCCAGCTCACTTGGGCCAAAAGAGACCCAGTACTTC.